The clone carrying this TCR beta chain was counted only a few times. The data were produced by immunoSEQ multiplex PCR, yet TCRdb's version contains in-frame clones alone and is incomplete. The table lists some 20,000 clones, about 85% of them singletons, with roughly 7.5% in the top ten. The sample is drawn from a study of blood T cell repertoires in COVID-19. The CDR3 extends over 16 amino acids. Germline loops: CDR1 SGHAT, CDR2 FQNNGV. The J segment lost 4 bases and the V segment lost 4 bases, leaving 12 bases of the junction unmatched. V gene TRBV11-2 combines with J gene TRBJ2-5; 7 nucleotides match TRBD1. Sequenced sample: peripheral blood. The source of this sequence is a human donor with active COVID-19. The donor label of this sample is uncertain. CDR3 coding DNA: TGTGCCAGCAGCTCACCCACAGGGGCGATGACAGAGACCCAGTACTTC. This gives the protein CASSSPTGAMTETQYF.